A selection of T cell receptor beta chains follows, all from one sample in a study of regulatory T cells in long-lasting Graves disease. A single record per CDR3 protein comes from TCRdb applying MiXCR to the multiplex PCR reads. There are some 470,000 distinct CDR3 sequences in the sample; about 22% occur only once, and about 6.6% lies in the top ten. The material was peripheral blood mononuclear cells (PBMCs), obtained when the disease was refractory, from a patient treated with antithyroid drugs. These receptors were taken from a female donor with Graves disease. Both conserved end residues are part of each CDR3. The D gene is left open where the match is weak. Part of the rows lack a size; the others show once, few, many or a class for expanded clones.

CDR3 protein: CASSLSGVRGGYTF
CDR3 DNA: TGTGCCAGCAGTTTATCCGGTGTAAGGGGGGGCTACACCTTC
CDR3 length: 14
V gene: TRBV27
clone size: few
D gene: NA
J gene: TRBJ1-2

CDR3 protein: CASSSYMTDPNYGYTF
CDR3 DNA: TGTGCCAGCAGCTCTTACATGACAGACCCCAACTATGGCTACACCTTC
CDR3 length: 16
V gene: TRBV7-2
clone size: few
D gene: NA
J gene: TRBJ1-2

CDR3 protein: CASSAPPGGSETQYF
CDR3 DNA: TGTGCCAGCAGCGCCCCCCCGGGGGGATCGGAGACCCAGTACTTC
CDR3 length: 15
V gene: TRBV9
clone size: NA
D gene: TRBD2
J gene: TRBJ2-5

CDR3 protein: CASSLGTGGTQYF
CDR3 DNA: TGTGCCAGCAGCCTGGGGACGGGTGGGACCCAGTACTTC
CDR3 length: 13
V gene: TRBV11-3
clone size: many
D gene: NA
J gene: TRBJ2-5

CDR3 protein: CASSVGPPGELFF
CDR3 DNA: TGTGCCAGTAGCGTCGGCCCGCCCGGGGAGCTGTTTTTT
CDR3 length: 13
V gene: TRBV19
clone size: NA
D gene: NA
J gene: TRBJ2-2

CDR3 protein: CSVPRDRGHYGYTF
CDR3 DNA: TGCAGCGTTCCCAGGGACAGGGGGCACTATGGCTACACCTTC
CDR3 length: 14
V gene: TRBV29-1
clone size: many
D gene: TRBD1
J gene: TRBJ1-2

CDR3 protein: CASSHQTGGDEKLFF
CDR3 DNA: TGCGCCAGCAGCCATCAGACAGGGGGCGACGAAAAACTGTTTTTT
CDR3 length: 15
V gene: TRBV4-1
clone size: NA
D gene: TRBD1
J gene: TRBJ1-4

CDR3 protein: CASSLGQGSNIQYF
CDR3 DNA: TGTGCCAGCAGTTTGGGACAGGGGAGCAACATTCAGTACTTC
CDR3 length: 14
V gene: TRBV6-5
clone size: many
D gene: TRBD1
J gene: TRBJ2-4

CDR3 protein: CASSYGTGANQPQHF
CDR3 DNA: TGTGCCAGCAGTTACGGGACAGGAGCCAATCAGCCCCAGCATTTT
CDR3 length: 15
V gene: TRBV6-9
clone size: NA
D gene: TRBD1
J gene: TRBJ1-5

CDR3 protein: CASSYGTGERTEAFF
CDR3 DNA: TGTGCCAGCAGCTACGGGACAGGAGAACGCACTGAAGCTTTCTTT
CDR3 length: 15
V gene: TRBV7-9
clone size: few
D gene: TRBD1
J gene: TRBJ1-1

CDR3 protein: CSARSGSGNLMYEQYF
CDR3 DNA: TGCAGTGCTAGATCGGGTAGCGGGAACCTTATGTACGAGCAGTACTTC
CDR3 length: 16
V gene: TRBV20-1
clone size: NA
D gene: TRBD2
J gene: TRBJ2-7

CDR3 protein: CSARDLDEGAFF
CDR3 DNA: TGCAGTGCTAGAGATTTGGACGAAGGAGCTTTCTTT
CDR3 length: 12
V gene: TRBV20-1
clone size: many
D gene: NA
J gene: TRBJ1-1

CDR3 protein: CASSYLGPYNEQFF
CDR3 DNA: TGTGCCAGCAGTTACCTGGGGCCGTACAATGAGCAGTTCTTC
CDR3 length: 14
V gene: TRBV2
clone size: NA
D gene: NA
J gene: TRBJ2-1

CDR3 protein: CSARLAGFSYEQYF
CDR3 DNA: TGCAGTGCCAGGCTAGCGGGTTTCTCCTACGAGCAGTACTTC
CDR3 length: 14
V gene: TRBV20-1
clone size: NA
D gene: TRBD2
J gene: TRBJ2-7

CDR3 protein: CASSSWWEARRGSEQYF
CDR3 DNA: TGTGCCAGCAGCTCCTGGTGGGAGGCACGTCGGGGGTCCGAGCAGTACTTC
CDR3 length: 17
V gene: TRBV7-9
clone size: NA
D gene: NA
J gene: TRBJ2-7

CDR3 protein: CASSFGEVGTYEQYF
CDR3 DNA: TGTGCCAGCAGTTTTGGGGAGGTAGGGACCTACGAGCAGTACTTC
CDR3 length: 15
V gene: TRBV12-3/TRBV12-4
clone size: few
D gene: NA
J gene: TRBJ2-7

CDR3 protein: CASSARDRGGYTF
CDR3 DNA: TGTGCCAGCAGCGCCCGGGACAGGGGAGGCTACACCTTC
CDR3 length: 13
V gene: TRBV7-8
clone size: many
D gene: TRBD1
J gene: TRBJ1-2

CDR3 protein: CAWSVRGSYGYTF
CDR3 DNA: TGTGCCTGGAGTGTACGAGGGTCCTATGGCTACACCTTC
CDR3 length: 13
V gene: TRBV30
clone size: many
D gene: NA
J gene: TRBJ1-2

CDR3 protein: CASSQDFREGYTF
CDR3 DNA: TGCGCCAGCAGCCAAGATTTCAGGGAAGGCTACACCTTC
CDR3 length: 13
V gene: TRBV4-1
clone size: NA
D gene: NA
J gene: TRBJ1-2

CDR3 protein: CASSHGGQGAQYF
CDR3 DNA: TGTGCCAGCAGCCACGGGGGACAGGGAGCCCAGTACTTC
CDR3 length: 13
V gene: TRBV7-9
clone size: NA
D gene: TRBD1
J gene: TRBJ2-7

CDR3 protein: CAASDGGLETQYF
CDR3 DNA: TGTGCCGCCAGTGATGGGGGGCTGGAGACCCAGTACTTC
CDR3 length: 13
V gene: TRBV24-1
clone size: NA
D gene: NA
J gene: TRBJ2-5

CDR3 protein: CASSYRGRSTEAFF
CDR3 DNA: TGTGCCAGCAGTTACAGGGGGCGAAGCACTGAAGCTTTCTTT
CDR3 length: 14
V gene: TRBV28
clone size: many
D gene: TRBD1
J gene: TRBJ1-1

CDR3 protein: CAMGTGQETQYF
CDR3 DNA: TGTGCCATGGGGACAGGGCAAGAGACCCAGTACTTC
CDR3 length: 12
V gene: TRBV10-3
clone size: NA
D gene: TRBD1
J gene: TRBJ2-5

CDR3 protein: CASSFPGGVSPLHF
CDR3 DNA: TGTGCCAGCAGTTTCCCCGGGGGAGTCTCACCCCTCCACTTT
CDR3 length: 14
V gene: TRBV28
clone size: many
D gene: NA
J gene: TRBJ1-6

CDR3 protein: CASSRGRHGTEAFF
CDR3 DNA: TGTGCCAGTAGCCGGGGACGGCATGGGACTGAAGCTTTCTTT
CDR3 length: 14
V gene: TRBV19
clone size: NA
D gene: NA
J gene: TRBJ1-1